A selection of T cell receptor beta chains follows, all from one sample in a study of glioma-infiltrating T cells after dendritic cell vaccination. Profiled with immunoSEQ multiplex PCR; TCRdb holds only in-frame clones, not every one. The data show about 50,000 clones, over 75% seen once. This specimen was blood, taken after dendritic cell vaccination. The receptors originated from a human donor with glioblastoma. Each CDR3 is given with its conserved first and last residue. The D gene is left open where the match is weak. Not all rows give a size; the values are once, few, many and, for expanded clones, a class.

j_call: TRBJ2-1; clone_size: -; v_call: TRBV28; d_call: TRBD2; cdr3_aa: CASSSEAGHYNEQFF; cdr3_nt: TGTGCCAGCAGTTCCGAAGCGGGGCACTACAATGAGCAGTTCTTC
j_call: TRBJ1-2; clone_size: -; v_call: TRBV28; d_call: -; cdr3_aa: CAGGAGANYGYTF; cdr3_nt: TGTGCCGGGGGGGCAGGGGCGAACTATGGCTACACCTTC
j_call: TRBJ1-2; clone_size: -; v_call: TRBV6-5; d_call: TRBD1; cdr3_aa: CASSSTSTGSGYTF; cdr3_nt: TGTGCCAGCAGTTCCACCTCGACAGGGTCGGGCTACACCTTC
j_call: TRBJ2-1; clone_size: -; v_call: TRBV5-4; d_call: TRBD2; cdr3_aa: CASSWGAGGPSNEQFF; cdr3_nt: TGTGCCAGCAGCTGGGGGGCGGGAGGGCCCTCCAATGAGCAGTTCTTC
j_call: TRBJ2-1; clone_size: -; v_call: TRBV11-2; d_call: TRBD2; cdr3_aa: CASSPGTSGAVNEQFF; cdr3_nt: TGTGCCAGCAGCCCTGGGACTAGCGGGGCGGTCAATGAGCAGTTCTTC
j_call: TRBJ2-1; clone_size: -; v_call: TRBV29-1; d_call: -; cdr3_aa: CSVEREQFF; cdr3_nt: TGCAGCGTTGAGAGAGAGCAGTTCTTC
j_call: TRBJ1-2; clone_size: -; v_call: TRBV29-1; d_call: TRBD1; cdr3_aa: CSASTGGDYGYTF; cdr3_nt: TGCAGCGCCTCGACAGGGGGCGACTATGGCTACACCTTC
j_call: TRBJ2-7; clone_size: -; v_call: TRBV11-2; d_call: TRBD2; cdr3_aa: CASSLDPSGVYEQYF; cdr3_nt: TGTGCCAGCAGCTTAGATCCTAGCGGTGTGTACGAGCAGTACTTC
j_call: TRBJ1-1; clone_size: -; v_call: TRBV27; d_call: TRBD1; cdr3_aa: CASSPQGYGEAFF; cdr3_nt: TGTGCCAGCAGTCCACAGGGGTATGGTGAAGCTTTCTTT
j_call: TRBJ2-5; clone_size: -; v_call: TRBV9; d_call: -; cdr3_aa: CASSVGTGRETQYF; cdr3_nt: TGTGCCAGCAGCGTAGGTACAGGGAGAGAGACCCAGTACTTC
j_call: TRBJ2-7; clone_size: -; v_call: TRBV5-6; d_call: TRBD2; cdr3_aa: CASSVRTSGNYEQYF; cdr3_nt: TGTGCCAGCAGCGTCCGGACTAGCGGGAACTACGAGCAGTACTTC
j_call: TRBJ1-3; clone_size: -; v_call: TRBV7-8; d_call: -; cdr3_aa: CASSLQGGGNTIYF; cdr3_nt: TGTGCCAGCAGCCTCCAGGGAGGTGGAAACACCATATATTTT
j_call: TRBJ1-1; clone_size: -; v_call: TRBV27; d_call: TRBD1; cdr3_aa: CASSANTGGRGFTEAFF; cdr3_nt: TGTGCCAGCAGTGCCAACACAGGGGGCCGCGGATTTACTGAAGCTTTCTTT
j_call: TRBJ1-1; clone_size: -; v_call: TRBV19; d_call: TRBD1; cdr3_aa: CASSAGQGGTEAFF; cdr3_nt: TGTGCCAGTAGCGCGGGACAGGGGGGAACTGAAGCTTTCTTT
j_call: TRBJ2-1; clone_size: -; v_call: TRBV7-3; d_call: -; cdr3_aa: CASSSSGNPLAYNEQFF; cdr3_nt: TGTGCCAGCAGCTCCTCTGGCAACCCATTAGCATACAATGAGCAGTTCTTC
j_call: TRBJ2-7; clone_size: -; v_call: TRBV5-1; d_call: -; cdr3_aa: CASSLGQITSYEQYF; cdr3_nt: TGCGCCAGCAGCCTTGGACAGATTACCTCCTACGAGCAGTACTTC
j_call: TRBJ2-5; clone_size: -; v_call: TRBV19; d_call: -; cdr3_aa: CASSTRYPQETQYF; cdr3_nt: TGTGCCAGTAGTACGCGCTACCCTCAAGAGACCCAGTACTTC
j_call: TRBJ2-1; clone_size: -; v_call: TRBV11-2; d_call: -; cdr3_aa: CASSPLTYNEQFF; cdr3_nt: TGTGCCAGCAGCCCCCTAACCTACAATGAGCAGTTCTTC
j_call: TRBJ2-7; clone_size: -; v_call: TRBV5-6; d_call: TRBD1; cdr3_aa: CASRRQGSSYEQYF; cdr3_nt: TGTGCCAGCAGACGACAGGGATCCTCCTACGAGCAGTACTTC
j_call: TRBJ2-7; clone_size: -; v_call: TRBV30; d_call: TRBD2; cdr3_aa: CAWIEAGGPGYEQYF; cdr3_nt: TGTGCCTGGATCGAAGCGGGAGGGCCGGGCTACGAGCAGTACTTC
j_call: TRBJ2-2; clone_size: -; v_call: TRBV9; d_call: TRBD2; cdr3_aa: CASSVRSRLAVNTGELFF; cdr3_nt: TGTGCCAGCAGCGTTAGATCCAGGCTAGCGGTGAACACCGGGGAGCTGTTTTTT
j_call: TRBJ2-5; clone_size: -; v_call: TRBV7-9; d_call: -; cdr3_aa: CASSLTGEETQYF; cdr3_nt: TGTGCCAGCAGCTTAACGGGAGAAGAGACCCAGTACTTC
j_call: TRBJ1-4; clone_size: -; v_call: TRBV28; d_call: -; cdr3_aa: CASTHPHEKLFF; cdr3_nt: TGTGCCAGCACCCATCCCCATGAAAAACTGTTTTTT
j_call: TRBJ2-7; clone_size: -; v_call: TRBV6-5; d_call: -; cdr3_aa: CASSSEVSSYEQYF; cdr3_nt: TGTGCCAGCAGTTCCGAGGTTTCCTCCTACGAGCAGTACTTC
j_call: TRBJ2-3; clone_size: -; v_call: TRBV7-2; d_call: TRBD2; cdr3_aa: CASSLGAGVDTQYF; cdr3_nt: TGTGCCAGCAGCTTAGGAGCGGGAGTAGATACGCAGTATTTT
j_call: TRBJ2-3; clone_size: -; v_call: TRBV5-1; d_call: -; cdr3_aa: CASSLALAGTDTQYF; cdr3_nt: TGCGCCAGCAGCTTGGCCCTGGCCGGGACAGATACGCAGTATTTT
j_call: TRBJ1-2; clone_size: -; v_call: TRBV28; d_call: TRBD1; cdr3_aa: CASSNTGGLYGYTF; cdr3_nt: TGTGCCAGCAGTAACACAGGGGGCCTCTATGGCTACACCTTC
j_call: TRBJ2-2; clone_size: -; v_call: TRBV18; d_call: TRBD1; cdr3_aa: CASSPGQGGNTGELFF; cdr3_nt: TGTGCCAGCTCACCTGGACAGGGGGGAAACACCGGGGAGCTGTTTTTT
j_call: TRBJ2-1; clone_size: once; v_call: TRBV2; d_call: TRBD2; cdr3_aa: CASSGSLPGLAEFF; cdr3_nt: TGTGCCAGCAGTGGCAGCCTACCGGGACTAGCGGAGTTCTTC
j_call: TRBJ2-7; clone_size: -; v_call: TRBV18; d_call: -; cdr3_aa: CASSPPRGQGAIGEQYF; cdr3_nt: TGTGCCAGCTCACCACCGCGGGGGCAGGGGGCGATTGGGGAGCAGTACTTC
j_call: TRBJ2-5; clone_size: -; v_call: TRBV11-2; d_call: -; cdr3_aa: CASSLTATQYF; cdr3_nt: TGTGCCAGCAGCTTAACAGCGACCCAGTACTTC
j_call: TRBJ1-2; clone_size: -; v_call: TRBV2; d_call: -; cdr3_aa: CASTLQPGDTQDLF; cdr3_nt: TGTGCCAGCACTCTCCAACCTGGGGATACACAGGACCTCTTC
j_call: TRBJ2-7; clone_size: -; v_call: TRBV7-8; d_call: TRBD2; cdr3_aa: CASSRGLAGYEQYF; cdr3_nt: TGTGCCAGCTCCCGGGGACTAGCGGGGTACGAGCAGTACTTC
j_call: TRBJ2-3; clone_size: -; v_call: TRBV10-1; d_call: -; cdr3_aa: CASTEVQPPSTDTQYF; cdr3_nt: TGCGCCAGCACCGAGGTCCAACCCCCCAGCACAGATACGCAGTATTTT
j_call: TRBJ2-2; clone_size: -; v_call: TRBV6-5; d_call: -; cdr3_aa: CASSYRGSGTGELFF; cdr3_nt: TGTGCCAGCAGTTACAGGGGCTCTGGGACCGGGGAGCTGTTTTTT
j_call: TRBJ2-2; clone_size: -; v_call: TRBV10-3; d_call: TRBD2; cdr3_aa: CAIEGGGGRSGELFF; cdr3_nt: TGTGCCATCGAGGGTGGCGGCGGGAGGTCCGGGGAGCTGTTTTTT
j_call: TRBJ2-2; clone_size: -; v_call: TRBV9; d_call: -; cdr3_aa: CASSAQGTGELFF; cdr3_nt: TGTGCCAGCAGTGCACAGGGAACCGGGGAGCTGTTTTTT
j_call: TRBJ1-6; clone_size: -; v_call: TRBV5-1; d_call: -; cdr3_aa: CASSSGNNNSPLHF; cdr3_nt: TGCGCCAGCAGTTCCGGGAACAATAATTCACCCCTCCACTTT
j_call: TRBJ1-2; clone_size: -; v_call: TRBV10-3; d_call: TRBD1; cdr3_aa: CAIWGTGRLGYTF; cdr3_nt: TGTGCCATCTGGGGGACAGGGAGGTTGGGCTACACCTTC
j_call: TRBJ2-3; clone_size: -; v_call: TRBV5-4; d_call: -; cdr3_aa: CASSTGTHSTDTQYF; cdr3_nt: TGTGCCAGCAGCACAGGGACCCATAGCACAGATACGCAGTATTTT
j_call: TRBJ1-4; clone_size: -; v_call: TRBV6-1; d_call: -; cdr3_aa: CASSPETTTNEKLFF; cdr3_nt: TGTGCCAGCAGTCCAGAGACAACAACTAATGAAAAACTGTTTTTT
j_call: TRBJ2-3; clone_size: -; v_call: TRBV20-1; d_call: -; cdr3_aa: CSARRDTQYF; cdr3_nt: TGCAGTGCTAGACGAGATACGCAGTATTTT
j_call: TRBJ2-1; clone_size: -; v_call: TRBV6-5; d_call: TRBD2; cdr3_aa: CASSYLRTSGYNEQFF; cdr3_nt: TGTGCCAGCAGTTACTTACGGACTAGCGGTTACAATGAGCAGTTCTTC
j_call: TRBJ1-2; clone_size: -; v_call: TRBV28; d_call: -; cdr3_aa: CASSNPQGWVYGYTF; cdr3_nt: TGTGCCAGTTCGAATCCACAGGGTTGGGTCTATGGCTACACCTTC
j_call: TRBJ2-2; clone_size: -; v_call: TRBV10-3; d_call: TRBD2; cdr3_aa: CAISALRGGSNTGELFF; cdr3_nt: TGTGCCATCAGTGCTTTGCGGGGAGGGTCGAACACCGGGGAGCTGTTTTTT
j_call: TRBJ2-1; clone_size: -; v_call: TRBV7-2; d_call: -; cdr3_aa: CASSFTPSNEQFF; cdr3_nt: TGTGCCAGCAGCTTTACCCCTAGCAATGAGCAGTTCTTC
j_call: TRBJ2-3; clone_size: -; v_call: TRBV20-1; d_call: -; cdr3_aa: CSAIISDTQYF; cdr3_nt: TGCAGTGCTATAATTTCAGATACGCAGTATTTT
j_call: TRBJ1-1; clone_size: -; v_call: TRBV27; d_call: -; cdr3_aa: CASSLLGTEAFF; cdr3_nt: TGTGCCAGCAGTTTACTAGGAACTGAAGCTTTCTTT
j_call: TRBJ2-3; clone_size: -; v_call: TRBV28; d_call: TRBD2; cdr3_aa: CASSLGLIAGRADTQYF; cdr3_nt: TGTGCCAGCAGTTTAGGACTGATAGCGGGACGGGCAGATACGCAGTATTTT
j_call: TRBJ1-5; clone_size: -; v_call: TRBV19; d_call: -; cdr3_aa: CASSTYGGNQPQHF; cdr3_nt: TGTGCCAGTAGTACCTACGGGGGCAATCAGCCCCAGCATTTT
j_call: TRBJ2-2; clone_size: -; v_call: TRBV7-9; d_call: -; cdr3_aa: CASSFLELPGELFF; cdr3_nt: TGTGCCAGCAGCTTTTTAGAGCTCCCCGGGGAGCTGTTTTTT
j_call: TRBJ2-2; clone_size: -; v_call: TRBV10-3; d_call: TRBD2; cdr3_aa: CAITSGGHGELFF; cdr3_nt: TGTGCCATCACTAGCGGGGGTCACGGGGAGCTGTTTTTT
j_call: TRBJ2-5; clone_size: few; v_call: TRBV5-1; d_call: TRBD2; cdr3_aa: CASSWGGTGETQYF; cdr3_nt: TGCGCCAGCAGCTGGGGGGGGACCGGCGAGACCCAGTACTTC